One sample yielded the 4 T cell receptor beta chains listed below, sequenced in a study of PD-1 blockade in classical Hodgkin lymphoma (dated by TCRdb to the early 2020s). The sample's time point label, decoded: cycle 4 day 1 (C4D1), after more than 5 weeks of nivolumab. Relapse after autologous stem cell transplantation had occurred in all trial patients, and cohorts A, B and C were distinguished by prior brentuximab vedotin exposure. The library was built by means of the immunoSEQ multiplex PCR assay. TCRdb mirrors the immuneACCESS table, restricted to in-frame sequences. Some clones are absent from its copies; in checked studies, under half trace to an unresolved V gene, and the reason for the others is unknown. The sample table shows about 27,000 clones, and 72% are seen once. Of the sample, approximately 3.6% is held by the ten largest clones. The sequencing used peripheral blood mononuclear cells (PBMCs), collected before the fourth cycle of nivolumab. The receptor source for this set is a human donor with classical Hodgkin lymphoma.

V usage is TRBV5-6 and J usage is TRBJ2-1, with unresolved D. This CDR3 is 13 amino acids long. Germline lookup yields CDR1 SGHDT and CDR2 YYEEEE. V lost 4 bases and J 5 bases, leaving 10 bases between the germline ends. This CDR3 is CASSPILNNEQFF. The CDR3 nucleotides read TGTGCCAGCAGCCCCATCCTGAACAATGAGCAGTTCTTC.

V gene TRBV7-9 combines with J gene TRBJ2-1; D is ambiguous. The germline CDR1 and CDR2 sequences are SEHNR and FQNEAQ (reference sequence). The CDR3 contains 12 residues. With 5 bases removed from V and 15 bases from J, the gap between germline ends came to 17 bases. CDR3 protein: CASSPLGSRPFF. The CDR3 DNA reads as TGTGCCAGCAGCCCCCTGGGGTCCCGTCCGTTCTTC.

This chain links TRBV5-4 with TRBJ1-2, with TRBD1 matching over 8 bases. V lost 4 bases to trimming and J lost 6 bases; unmatched junction nucleotides: 17. The V gene's germline CDR1 is SGHNT and CDR2 YYREEE (reference sequence). The CDR3 is 17 residues long. CDR3 coding DNA: TGTGCCAGCAGCGACAACTTAATAAGACAGGGGAGGGATGGCTACACCTTC. Protein product: CASSDNLIRQGRDGYTF.

This clone was counted between two and nine times. This sequence joins TRBV18 and TRBJ2-3; unclear D gene. CDR3 length: 17 residues. The V end lost 2 bases, the J end lost 7 bases, and 22 bases lay between the germline ends. Germline V CDR1 and CDR2: KGHSH, LQKENI. The CDR3 DNA reads as TGTGCCAGCTCACCATATCCCCACACCCCGACTGGGAATACGCAGTATTTT. Translated, it gives CASSPYPHTPTGNTQYF.